The clone carrying this TCR beta chain was counted a few times. The CDR3 totals 13 residues. V was clipped by 7 bases and J by 2 bases; unmatched bases: 4. This specimen comes from a study of T-cell memory formation after mild COVID-19. TCRdb recomputed calls from the 5' RACE reads with MiXCR, one row per CDR3 protein. Of 250,000 to 300,000 distinct CDR3 sequences listed, about 16% are singletons. Sequencing was performed on PBMCs or a T cell subset sorted from them (not recorded which). The rearrangement joins TRBV12-3 or TRBV12-4 to TRBJ2-5; 7 bases match TRBD2. The TCR comes from a man between 18 and 29 years old who had mild COVID-19 (a few samples of this study predate the infection). Cell type and time point are not known. This CDR3 is CASTPGGQETQYF. The CDR3 nucleotides are TGTGCCAGCACCCCCGGGGGGCAAGAGACCCAGTACTTC.